This TCR beta chain is drawn from a study of vaccination effects on CD4 cells after COVID-19. At the level of the study: A couple of convalescent pre-vaccine samples were taken 142 and 148 days post-diagnosis. Study observations and caveats: Most post-vaccine spike-reactive clones in convalescents were new, not infection-derived. Researchers reported few convalescent patients and no early post-infection timepoints in the study.

Trimming pared 1 base from V and 5 bases from J, leaving 9 bases between. The CDR3 is 14 residues long. From germline, CDR1 is LGHNA and CDR2 YNFKEQ. TCRdb keeps only in-frame clones here, not all; method: immunoSEQ multiplex PCR. The data contain approximately 20,000 clones, 74% of them singletons. As for this clone: Antigen specificity is unknown.

Before any sequencing was done, the ViraFEST assay used viral peptide pools to expand antigen-specific CD4+ T cells. Subsequent to roughly 9 days of culture, CD4+ T cells were isolated. Between March and December 2020, the person had a SARS-CoV-2 infection that PCR confirmed. On days 3 and 7, fresh IL-2 medium replaced half the medium. The sequencing here drew on CD4+ T cells from PBMCs cultured with SARS-CoV-2 spike peptides, taken before COVID-19 vaccination. The receptor comes from a human donor who had a prior SARS-CoV-2 infection. V gene TRBV4-2 combines with J gene TRBJ1-5; possible D gene TRBD1, 6 bases. This CDR3 is CASSQVKGDQPQHF. Written as DNA, the CDR3 is TGTGCCAGCAGCCAAGTTAAGGGGGATCAGCCCCAGCATTTT.